Following are 9 T cell receptor beta chains from one sample sequenced in a study of T cell changes during pregnancy in multiple sclerosis. The assay was immunoSEQ multiplex PCR, and TCRdb's table has in-frame clones only and misses some. Here the sample spans about 77,000 clones, 70% to 90% being singletons. Sequencing used peripheral blood, obtained before pregnancy. These receptors were obtained from a female donor with multiple sclerosis, enrolled in a pregnancy study.

The chain couples TRBV28 to TRBJ1-5; D possibly corresponds to TRBD1 (5 bases). This CDR3 is 16 amino acids long. Trimming took off 5 bases at V and 2 bases at J, with 16 bases between the two ends. Germline-derived CDR1 and CDR2 are MDHEN and SYDVKM. In DNA form, the CDR3 reads TGTGCCAGCAGTCGTACGGTGGCCAGGGGCAATCAGCCCCAGCATTTT. This codes for CASSRTVARGNQPQHF.

This chain uses TRBV4-1 with TRBJ2-5; 7 bases fit TRBD1. V lost 0 bases, J lost 5 bases, and 12 bases stayed unmatched. Germline CDR1 reads MGHRA; CDR2 reads YSYEKL. This CDR3 contains 17 residues. The CDR3 DNA is TGCGCCAGCAGCCAAGAAAGTATACAGGGGAATTGGGAGACCCAGTACTTC. Amino acids: CASSQESIQGNWETQYF.

The gene calls are TRBV30 and TRBJ2-6, with 8 positions matching TRBD1. The CDR3 sequence is 17 residues long. CDR1 and CDR2 (germline): GTSNPN, SVGIG (reference sequence). Trimming cost V 3 bases and J 4 bases; bases outside gene matches: 11. CDR3 DNA: TGTGCCTGGAGCAGGGGGCTCCTGGGTAGGGGGGCCAACGTCCTGACTTTC. Its translation: CAWSRGLLGRGANVLTF.

The rearrangement uses TRBV4-3 and TRBJ2-1; 11 bases are a match to TRBD1. The CDR3 runs 15 residues. Germline V lookup: CDR1 LGHNA, CDR2 YSLEER. J was trimmed by 3 bases and V by 6 bases; bases with no gene match: 4. The CDR3 DNA is TGCGCCAGCAGGCCCGGGACAGGGGGCTACAATGAGCAGTTCTTC. This codes for CASRPGTGGYNEQFF.

The CDR3 DNA follows: TGTGCCAGCAGTTTATCGGGGCCGCCCCACGAGCAGTACTTC. This encodes CASSLSGPPHEQYF. The chain carries TRBV27 and TRBJ2-7; D possibly corresponds to TRBD1 (5 bases). CDR3 size: 14 residues. The ends were cut back, 0 bases at V and 5 bases at J, with 11 bases in the middle. CDR1 is MNHEY, CDR2 SMNVEV, per germline (reference sequence).

The chain joins TRBV7-8 to TRBJ1-6; D remains ambiguous. The germline V and J ends were trimmed by 6 bases and 0 bases, with 6 bases remaining between them. The CDR3 has 14 amino acids. Germline V lookup: CDR1 SGHVS, CDR2 FQNEAQ. The CDR3 is CASRQSSYNSPLHF. CDR3 nucleotides: TGTGCCAGCAGACAGAGCTCCTATAATTCACCCCTCCACTTT.

The V and J genes are TRBV9 and TRBJ1-2; TRBD1 matches 10 bases. Germline CDR1 is SGDLS and CDR2 is YYNGEE. The ends lost 0 bases at V and 3 bases at J; junction bases unmatched: 8. The CDR3 has 17 amino acids. The CDR3 is CASSVAVDRGEDYGYTF. In DNA, the CDR3 is TGTGCCAGCAGCGTAGCCGTGGACAGGGGGGAAGACTATGGCTACACCTTC.

This chain connects TRBV7-3 to TRBJ2-2; the match to TRBD2 covers 8 bases. J was trimmed by 6 bases and V by 6 bases; bases with no gene match: 3. This CDR3 contains 13 residues. Germline V CDR1 and CDR2: SGHTA, FQGTGA. In DNA, the CDR3 is TGTGCCAGCAGAGAAGCGGGGGCCGGGGAGCTGTTTTTT. It yields the protein CASREAGAGELFF.

This chain joins TRBV7-9 and TRBJ1-1, with D maybe TRBD1 (5 bases). CDR3 size: 17 residues. Germline-derived CDR1 and CDR2 are SEHNR and FQNEAQ (reference sequence). Trimming removed 5 bases from V and 0 bases from J, with 19 bases in between. The CDR3 is CASSPNRGISMNTEAFF. In nucleotides, the CDR3 is TGTGCCAGCAGCCCGAACCGGGGGATTTCGATGAACACTGAAGCTTTCTTT.